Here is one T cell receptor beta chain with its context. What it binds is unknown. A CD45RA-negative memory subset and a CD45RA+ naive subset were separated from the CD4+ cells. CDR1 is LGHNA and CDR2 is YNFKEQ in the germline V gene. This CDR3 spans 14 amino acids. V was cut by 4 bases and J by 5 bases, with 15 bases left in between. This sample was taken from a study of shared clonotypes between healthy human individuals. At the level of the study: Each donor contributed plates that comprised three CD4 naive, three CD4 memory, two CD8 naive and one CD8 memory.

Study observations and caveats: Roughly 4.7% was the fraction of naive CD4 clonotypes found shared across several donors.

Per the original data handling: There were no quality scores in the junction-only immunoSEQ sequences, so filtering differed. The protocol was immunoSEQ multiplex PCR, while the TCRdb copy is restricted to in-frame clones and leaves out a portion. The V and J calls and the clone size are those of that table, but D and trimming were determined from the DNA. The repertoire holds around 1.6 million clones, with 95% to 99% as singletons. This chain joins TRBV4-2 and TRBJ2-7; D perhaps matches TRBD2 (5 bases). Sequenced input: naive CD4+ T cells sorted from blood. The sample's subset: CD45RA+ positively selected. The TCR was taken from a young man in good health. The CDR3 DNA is TGTGCCAGCAGCCCTCGACCTAGCTTCGACGAGCAGTACTTC. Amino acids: CASSPRPSFDEQYF.